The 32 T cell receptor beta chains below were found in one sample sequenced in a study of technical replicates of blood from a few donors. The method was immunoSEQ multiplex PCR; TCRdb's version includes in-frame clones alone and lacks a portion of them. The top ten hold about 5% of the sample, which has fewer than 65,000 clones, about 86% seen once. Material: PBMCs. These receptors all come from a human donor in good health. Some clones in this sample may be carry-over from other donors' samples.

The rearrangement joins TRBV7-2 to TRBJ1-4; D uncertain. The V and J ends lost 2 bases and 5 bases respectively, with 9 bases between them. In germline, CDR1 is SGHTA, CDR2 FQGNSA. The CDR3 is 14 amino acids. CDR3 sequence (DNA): TGTGCCAGCAGCTTACGAGGGAAAAATGAAAAACTGTTTTTT. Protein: CASSLRGKNEKLFF.

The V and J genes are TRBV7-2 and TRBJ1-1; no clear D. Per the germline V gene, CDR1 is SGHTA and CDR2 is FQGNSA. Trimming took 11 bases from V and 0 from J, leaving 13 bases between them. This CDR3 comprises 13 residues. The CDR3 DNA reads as TGTGCCTGCCGTGCGGGCCTGAACACTGAAGCTTTCTTT. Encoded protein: CACRAGLNTEAFF.

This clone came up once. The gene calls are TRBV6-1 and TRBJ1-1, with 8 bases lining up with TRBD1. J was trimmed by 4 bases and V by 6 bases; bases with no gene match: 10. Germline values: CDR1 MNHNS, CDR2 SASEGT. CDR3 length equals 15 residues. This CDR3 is CASRGQARWRTEAFF. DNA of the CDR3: TGTGCCAGCAGGGGACAGGCTCGCTGGCGCACTGAAGCTTTCTTT.

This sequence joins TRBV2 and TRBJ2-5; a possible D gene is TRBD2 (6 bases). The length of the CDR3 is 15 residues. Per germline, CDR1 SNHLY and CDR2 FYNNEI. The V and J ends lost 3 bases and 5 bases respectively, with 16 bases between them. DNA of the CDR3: TGTGCCAGCAGTGAGGATTTGGGGGGTGGCGAGACCCAGTACTTC. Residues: CASSEDLGGGETQYF. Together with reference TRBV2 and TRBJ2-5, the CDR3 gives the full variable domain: EPEVTQTPSHQVTQMGQEVILRCVPISNHLYFYWYRQILGQKVEFLVSFYNNEISEKSEIFDDQFSVERPDGSNFTLKIRSTKLEDSAMYFCASSEDLGGGETQYFGPGTRLLVL.

CDR3 in amino acids: CASSFTGAPGEAFF. In DNA, the CDR3 is TGCGCCAGCAGCTTCACAGGAGCTCCCGGAGAAGCTTTCTTT. This chain uses TRBV5-1 with TRBJ1-1, with D perhaps matching TRBD1 (5 bases). Trimming took 2 bases from V and 8 from J, leaving 16 bases between them. This CDR3 spans 14 amino acids. The V gene's germline CDR1 is SGHRS and CDR2 YFSETQ.

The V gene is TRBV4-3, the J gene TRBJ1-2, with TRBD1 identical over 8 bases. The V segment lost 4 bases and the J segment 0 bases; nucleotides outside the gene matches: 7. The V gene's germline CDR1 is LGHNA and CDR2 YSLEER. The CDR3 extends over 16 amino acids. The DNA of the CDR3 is TGCGCCAGCAGCCGAGACGGACAGGGCCCTAACTATGGCTACACCTTC. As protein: CASSRDGQGPNYGYTF.

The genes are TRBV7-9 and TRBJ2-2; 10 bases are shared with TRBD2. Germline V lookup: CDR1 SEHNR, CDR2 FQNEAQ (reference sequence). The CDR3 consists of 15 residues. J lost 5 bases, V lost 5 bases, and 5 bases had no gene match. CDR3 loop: CASSRGTSDTGELFF. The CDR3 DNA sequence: TGTGCCAGCAGCCGCGGGACTAGCGATACCGGGGAGCTGTTTTTT. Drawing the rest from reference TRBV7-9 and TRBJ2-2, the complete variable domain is DTGVSQNPRHKITKRGQNVTFRCDPISEHNRLYWYRQTLGQGPEFLTYFQNEAQLEKSRLLSDRFSAERPKGSFSTLEIQRTEQGDSAMYLCASSRGTSDTGELFFGEGSRLTVL.

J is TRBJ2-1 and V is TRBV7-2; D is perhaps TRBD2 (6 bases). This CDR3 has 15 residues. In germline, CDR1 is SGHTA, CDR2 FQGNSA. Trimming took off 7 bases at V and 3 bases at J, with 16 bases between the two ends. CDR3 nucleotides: TGTGCCAGCAAGCTTGGCGCGGAGGGCTACAATGAGCAGTTCTTC. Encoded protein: CASKLGAEGYNEQFF.

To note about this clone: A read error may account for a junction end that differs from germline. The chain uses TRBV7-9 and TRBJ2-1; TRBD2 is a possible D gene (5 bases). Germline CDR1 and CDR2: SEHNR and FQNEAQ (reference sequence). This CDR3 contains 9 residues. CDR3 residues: CASSDRGLF. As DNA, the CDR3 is TGTGCCAGCAGCGACCGCGGGCTCTTC.

This CDR3 reads CASSLVPSTNEKLFF. The CDR3 DNA sequence: TGTGCCAGCAGCTTAGTCCCGTCAACTAATGAAAAACTGTTTTTT. The chain is built from TRBV7-6 and TRBJ1-4; D remains ambiguous. V was trimmed by 1 base and J by 0 bases, leaving 6 bases between them. Germline V gene lookup returns CDR1 SGHVS and CDR2 FNYEAQ. This CDR3 comprises 15 residues. Drawing the rest from reference TRBV7-6 and TRBJ1-4, the complete variable domain is GAGVSQSPRYKVTKRGQDVALRCDPISGHVSLYWYRQALGQGPEFLTYFNYEAQQDKSGLPNDRFSAERPEGSISTLTIQRTEQRDSAMYRCASSLVPSTNEKLFFGSGTQLSVL.

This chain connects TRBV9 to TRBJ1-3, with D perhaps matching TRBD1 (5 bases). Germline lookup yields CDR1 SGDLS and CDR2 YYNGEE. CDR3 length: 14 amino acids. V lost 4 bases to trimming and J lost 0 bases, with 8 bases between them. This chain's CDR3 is CASSLGLSGNTIYF. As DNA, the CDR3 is TGTGCCAGCAGCCTGGGACTCTCTGGAAACACCATATATTTT.

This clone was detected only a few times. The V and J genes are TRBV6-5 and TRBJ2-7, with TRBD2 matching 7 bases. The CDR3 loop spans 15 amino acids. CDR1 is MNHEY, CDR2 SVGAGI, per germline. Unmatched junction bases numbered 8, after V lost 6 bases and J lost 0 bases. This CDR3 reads CASRRDYSSSYEQYF. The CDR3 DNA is TGTGCCAGCAGGAGGGACTATTCAAGCTCCTACGAGCAGTACTTC.

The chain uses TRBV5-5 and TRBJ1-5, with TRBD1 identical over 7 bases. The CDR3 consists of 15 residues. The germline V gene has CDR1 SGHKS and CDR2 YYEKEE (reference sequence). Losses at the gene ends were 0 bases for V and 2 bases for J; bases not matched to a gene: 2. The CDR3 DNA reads TGTGCCAGCAGCTTGGATACAGGGGGCAATCAGCCCCAGCATTTT. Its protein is CASSLDTGGNQPQHF.

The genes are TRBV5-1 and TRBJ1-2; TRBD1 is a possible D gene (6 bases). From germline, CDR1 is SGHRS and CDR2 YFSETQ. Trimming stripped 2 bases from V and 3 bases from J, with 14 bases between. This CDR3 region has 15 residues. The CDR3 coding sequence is TGCGCCAGCAGCTTCCGGACAGAGAGTCACTATGGCTACACCTTC. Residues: CASSFRTESHYGYTF. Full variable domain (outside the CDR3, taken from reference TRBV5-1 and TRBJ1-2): KAGVTQTPRYLIKTRGQQVTLSCSPISGHRSVSWYQQTPGQGLQFLFEYFSETQRNKGNFPGRFSGRQFSNSRSEMNVSTLELGDSALYLCASSFRTESHYGYTFGSGTRLTVV.

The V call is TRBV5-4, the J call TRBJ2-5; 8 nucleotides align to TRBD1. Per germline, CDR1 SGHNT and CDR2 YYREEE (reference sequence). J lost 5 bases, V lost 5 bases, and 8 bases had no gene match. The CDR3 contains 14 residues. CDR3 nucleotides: TGTGCCAGCAGTCCGCAGGGGGCCTGGGAGACCCAGTACTTC. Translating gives CASSPQGAWETQYF.

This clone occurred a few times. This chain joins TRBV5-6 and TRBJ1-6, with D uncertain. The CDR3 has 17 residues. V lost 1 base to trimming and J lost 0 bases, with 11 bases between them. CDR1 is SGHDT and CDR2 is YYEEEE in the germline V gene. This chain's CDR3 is CASSLRATGSYNSPLHF. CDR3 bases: TGTGCCAGCAGCTTGCGTGCGACGGGCTCCTATAATTCACCCCTCCACTTT.

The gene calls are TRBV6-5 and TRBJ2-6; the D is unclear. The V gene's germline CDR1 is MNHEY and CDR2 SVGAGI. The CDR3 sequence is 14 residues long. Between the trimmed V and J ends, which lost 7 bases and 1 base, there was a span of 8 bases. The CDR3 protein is CASNTESGANVLTF. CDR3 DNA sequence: TGTGCCAGCAACACAGAATCTGGGGCCAACGTCCTGACTTTC.

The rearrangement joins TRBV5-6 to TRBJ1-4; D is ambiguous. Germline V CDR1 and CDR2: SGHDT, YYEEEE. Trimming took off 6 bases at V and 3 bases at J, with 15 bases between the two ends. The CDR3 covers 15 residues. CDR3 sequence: CASIPSGSPNEKLFF. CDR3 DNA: TGTGCCAGCATACCTTCGGGGAGTCCTAATGAAAAACTGTTTTTT.

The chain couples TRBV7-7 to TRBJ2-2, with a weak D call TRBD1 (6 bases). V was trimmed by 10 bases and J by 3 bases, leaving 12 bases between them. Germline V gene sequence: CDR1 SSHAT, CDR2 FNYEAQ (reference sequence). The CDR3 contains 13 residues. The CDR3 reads CATPDRDTGELFF. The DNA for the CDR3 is TGTGCCACCCCGGACAGAGACACCGGGGAGCTGTTTTTT.

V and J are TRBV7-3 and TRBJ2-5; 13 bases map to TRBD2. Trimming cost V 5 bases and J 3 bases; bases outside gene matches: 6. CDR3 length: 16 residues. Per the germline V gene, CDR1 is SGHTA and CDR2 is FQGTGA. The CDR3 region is CASSLTGTSGKETQYF. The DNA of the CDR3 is TGTGCCAGCAGCCTTACCGGGACTAGCGGGAAAGAGACCCAGTACTTC.

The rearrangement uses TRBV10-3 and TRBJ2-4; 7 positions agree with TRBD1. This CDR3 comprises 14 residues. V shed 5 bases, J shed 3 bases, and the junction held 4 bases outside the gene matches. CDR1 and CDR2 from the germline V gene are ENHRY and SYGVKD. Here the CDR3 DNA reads TGTGCCATCAGTACTGGACAGGACAAAAACATTCAGTACTTC. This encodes CAISTGQDKNIQYF.

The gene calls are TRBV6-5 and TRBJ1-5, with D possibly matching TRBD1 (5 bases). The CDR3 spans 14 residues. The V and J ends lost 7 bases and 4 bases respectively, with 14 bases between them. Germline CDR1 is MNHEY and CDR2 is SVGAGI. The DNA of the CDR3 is TGTGCCAGCACCGTCGGACACCTAAATCAGCCCCAGCATTTT. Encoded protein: CASTVGHLNQPQHF.

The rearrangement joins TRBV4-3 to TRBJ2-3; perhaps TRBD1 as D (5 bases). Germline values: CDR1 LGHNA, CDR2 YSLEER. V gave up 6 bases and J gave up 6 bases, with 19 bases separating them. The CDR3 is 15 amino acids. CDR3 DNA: TGCGCCAGCAGTCGAGTAGGGCAGGGTTCGGATACGCAGTATTTT. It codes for CASSRVGQGSDTQYF.

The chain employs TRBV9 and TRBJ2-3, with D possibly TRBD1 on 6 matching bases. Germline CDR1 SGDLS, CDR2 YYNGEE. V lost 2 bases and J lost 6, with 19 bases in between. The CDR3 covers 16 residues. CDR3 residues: CASSVRDRPGDDTQYF. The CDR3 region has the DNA TGTGCCAGCAGCGTCAGGGACCGCCCAGGGGACGATACGCAGTATTTT.

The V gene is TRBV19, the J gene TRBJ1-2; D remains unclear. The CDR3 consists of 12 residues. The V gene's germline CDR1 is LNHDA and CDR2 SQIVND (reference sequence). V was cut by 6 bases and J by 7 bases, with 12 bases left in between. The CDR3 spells CASRERGLGYTF. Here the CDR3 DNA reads TGTGCCAGTAGGGAGAGAGGGCTTGGCTACACCTTC. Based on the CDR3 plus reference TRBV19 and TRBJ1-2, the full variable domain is DGGITQSPKYLFRKEGQNVTLSCEQNLNHDAMYWYRQDPGQGLRLIYYSQIVNDFQKGDIAEGYSVSREKKESFPLTVTSAQKNPTAFYLCASRERGLGYTFGSGTRLTVV.

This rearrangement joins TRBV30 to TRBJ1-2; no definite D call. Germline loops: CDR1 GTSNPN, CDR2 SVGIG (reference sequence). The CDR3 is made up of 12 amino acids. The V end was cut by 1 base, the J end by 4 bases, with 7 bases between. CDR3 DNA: TGTGCCTGGAGTGGGCGGGTCTATGGCTACACCTTC. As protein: CAWSGRVYGYTF.

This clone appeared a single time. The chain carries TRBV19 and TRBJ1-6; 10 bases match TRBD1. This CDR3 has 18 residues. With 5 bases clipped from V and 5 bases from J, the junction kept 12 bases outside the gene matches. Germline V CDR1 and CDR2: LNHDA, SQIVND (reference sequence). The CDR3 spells CASSVSGTGVTDNSPLHF. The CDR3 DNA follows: TGTGCCAGTAGTGTCTCCGGGACAGGGGTTACCGATAATTCACCCCTCCACTTT. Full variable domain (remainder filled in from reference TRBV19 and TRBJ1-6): DGGITQSPKYLFRKEGQNVTLSCEQNLNHDAMYWYRQDPGQGLRLIYYSQIVNDFQKGDIAEGYSVSREKKESFPLTVTSAQKNPTAFYLCASSVSGTGVTDNSPLHFGNGTRLTVT.

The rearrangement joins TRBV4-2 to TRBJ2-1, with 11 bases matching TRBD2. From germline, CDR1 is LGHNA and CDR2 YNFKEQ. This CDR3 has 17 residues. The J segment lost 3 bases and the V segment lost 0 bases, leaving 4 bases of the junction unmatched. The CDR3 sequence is CASSQDPGTSGYNEQFF. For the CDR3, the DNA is TGTGCCAGCAGCCAAGACCCTGGGACTAGCGGCTACAATGAGCAGTTCTTC.

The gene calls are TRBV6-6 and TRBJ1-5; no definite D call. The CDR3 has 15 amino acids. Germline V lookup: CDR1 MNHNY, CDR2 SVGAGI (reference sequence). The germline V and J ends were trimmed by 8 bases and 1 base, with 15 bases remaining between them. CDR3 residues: CASRTGGGSNQPQHF. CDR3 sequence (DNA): TGTGCCAGCCGTACCGGTGGAGGGAGCAATCAGCCCCAGCATTTT.

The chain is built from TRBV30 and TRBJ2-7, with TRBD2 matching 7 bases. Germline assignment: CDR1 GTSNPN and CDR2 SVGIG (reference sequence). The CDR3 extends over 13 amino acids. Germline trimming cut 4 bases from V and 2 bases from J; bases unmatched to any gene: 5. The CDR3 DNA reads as TGTGCCTGGAAACCGGGACTAACCTACGAGCAGTACTTC. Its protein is CAWKPGLTYEQYF.

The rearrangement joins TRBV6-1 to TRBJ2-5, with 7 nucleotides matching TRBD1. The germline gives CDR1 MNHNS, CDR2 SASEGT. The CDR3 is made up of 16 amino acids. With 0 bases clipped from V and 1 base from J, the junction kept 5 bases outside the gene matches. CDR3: CASSEATGSGQETQYF. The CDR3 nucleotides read TGTGCCAGCAGTGAAGCGACAGGGAGTGGCCAAGAGACCCAGTACTTC.

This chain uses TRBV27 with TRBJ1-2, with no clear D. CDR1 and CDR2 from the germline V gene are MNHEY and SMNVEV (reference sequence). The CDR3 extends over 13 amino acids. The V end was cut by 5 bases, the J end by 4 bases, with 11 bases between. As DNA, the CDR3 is TGTGCCAGCAGTGACGGGGAGACCTATGGCTACACCTTC. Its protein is CASSDGETYGYTF.